The 21 T cell receptor beta chains reported below all come from one sample, sequenced in a study of blood T cell repertoires in COVID-19. Generated by immunoSEQ multiplex PCR, the TCRdb table keeps only in-frame clones and is missing some. This table has roughly 190,000 clones, about four fifths appearing once. Sequencing was carried out using PBMCs or T cells enriched from blood (not recorded which). These receptors came from a middle-aged man who had recovered from COVID-19.

The chain combines TRBV4-3 with TRBJ2-3; D is perhaps TRBD2 (6 bases). This CDR3 contains 16 residues. Germline lookup yields CDR1 LGHNA and CDR2 YSLEER. Trimming removed 1 base from V and 2 bases from J, with 13 bases in between. The CDR3 region is CASSQAGGITTDTQYF. The DNA of the CDR3 is TGCGCCAGCAGCCAAGCCGGAGGGATAACCACAGATACGCAGTATTTT.

This clone is a singleton in its sample. The chain links TRBV4-3 to TRBJ1-2; TRBD1 might be the D (5 bases). Germline lookup yields CDR1 LGHNA and CDR2 YSLEER. This CDR3 comprises 16 residues. V was clipped by 0 bases and J by 5 bases, with 16 bases between them. CDR3 in amino acids: CASSQDLGTGGYGYTF. The CDR3 region has the DNA TGCGCCAGCAGCCAAGATCTAGGGACCGGGGGGTATGGCTACACCTTC.

The gene calls are TRBV30 and TRBJ2-7; D is possibly TRBD1 (6 bases). CDR1 is GTSNPN, CDR2 SVGIG, per germline (reference sequence). There are 11 residues in the CDR3. V lost 4 bases and J 3 bases, leaving 7 bases between the germline ends. CDR3 bases: TGTGCCTGGACAGGGGTCTACGAGCAGTACTTC. Translating it yields CAWTGVYEQYF.

The rearrangement uses TRBV3-1 (or the pseudogene TRBV3-2) and TRBJ1-1; a weak D match, TRBD1 (6 bases). There are 13 residues in the CDR3. Germline CDR1 reads LGHDT; CDR2 reads YNNKEL (reference sequence). V lost 4 bases to trimming and J lost 7 bases, with 13 bases between them. The CDR3 DNA reads as TGTGCCAGCAGCCGTGGAGGACAGAGTGAAGCTTTCTTT. Its protein product is CASSRGGQSEAFF.

V usage is TRBV2 and J usage is TRBJ2-1; 11 bases fit TRBD2. The CDR3 length is 15 residues. Germline CDR1 and CDR2: SNHLY and FYNNEI. V lost 6 bases to trimming and J lost 5 bases; unmatched junction nucleotides: 6. The CDR3 bases are TGTGCCAGCAGAACCGGGACTAGCGGAAACAATGAGCAGTTCTTC. Translated, it gives CASRTGTSGNNEQFF.

The rearrangement joins TRBV13 to TRBJ2-1; D perhaps matches TRBD2 (5 bases). CDR1 is PRHDT, CDR2 FYEKMQ, per germline (reference sequence). With 5 bases removed from V and 8 bases from J, the gap between germline ends came to 16 bases. CDR3 length equals 14 residues. CDR3: CASSAFLAGDEQFF. CDR3 nucleotide sequence: TGTGCCAGCAGCGCCTTCCTAGCTGGGGATGAGCAGTTCTTC.

V is TRBV7-2 and J is TRBJ2-1, with D possibly TRBD1 on 6 matching bases. Germline V gives CDR1 SGHTA, CDR2 FQGNSA. V was pared by 1 base and J by 7 bases, with 8 bases between. The CDR3 length is 13 residues. The CDR3 sequence: CASSLGQGNEQFF. Written as DNA, the CDR3 is TGTGCCAGCAGCTTAGGGCAGGGGAATGAGCAGTTCTTC.

This chain connects TRBV9 to TRBJ1-1, with TRBD1 identical over 8 bases. Germline assignment: CDR1 SGDLS and CDR2 YYNGEE. Trimming removed 3 bases from V and 3 bases from J; junction bases left unmatched: 10. The CDR3 totals 16 residues. CDR3 residues: CASSAQGASMYTEAFF. CDR3 coding DNA: TGTGCCAGCAGCGCCCAGGGGGCGAGTATGTACACTGAAGCTTTCTTT.

This rearrangement joins TRBV4-2 to TRBJ2-1; TRBD2 matches 13 bases. The CDR3 spans 16 residues. V was pared by 4 bases and J by 7 bases, with 7 bases of the junction left unmatched. Germline V gene sequence: CDR1 LGHNA, CDR2 YNFKEQ. The CDR3 region has the DNA TGTGCCAGCAGCCCTCGGACTAGCGGGAGAATTAATGAGCAGTTCTTC. Translation: CASSPRTSGRINEQFF.

The chain carries TRBV28 and TRBJ1-1; D ambiguous. The ends were cut back, 7 bases at V and 3 bases at J, with 9 bases in the middle. The germline V gene encodes CDR1 MDHEN and CDR2 SYDVKM. This CDR3 is 12 amino acids long. CDR3 DNA: TGTGCCAGCACTCAACAGTACACTGAAGCTTTCTTT. Protein: CASTQQYTEAFF.

The chain links TRBV2 to TRBJ1-4; D uncertain. The V gene lost 6 bases and the J gene lost 8 bases, with 16 bases spanning the gap. CDR1 SNHLY and CDR2 FYNNEI come from the germline V gene. The CDR3 spans 14 residues. This CDR3 is CASSDKRRGEKLFF. In DNA, the CDR3 is TGTGCCAGCAGCGATAAAAGAAGAGGGGAAAAACTGTTTTTT. Complete variable domain (other parts from reference TRBV2 and TRBJ1-4): EPEVTQTPSHQVTQMGQEVILRCVPISNHLYFYWYRQILGQKVEFLVSFYNNEISEKSEIFDDQFSVERPDGSNFTLKIRSTKLEDSAMYFCASSDKRRGEKLFFGSGTQLSVL.

The chain couples TRBV7-8 to TRBJ1-1, with D perhaps TRBD1 (5 bases). V lost 5 bases and J 10 bases, leaving 23 bases between the germline ends. Germline-derived CDR1 and CDR2 are SGHVS and FQNEAQ. This CDR3 is 15 amino acids long. This CDR3 is CASSTIWGVGDGAFF. In DNA, the CDR3 is TGTGCCAGCAGCACGATATGGGGGGTGGGGGACGGAGCTTTCTTT.

The chain combines TRBV28 with TRBJ2-2, with 7 bases that match TRBD2. J lost 2 bases, V lost 8 bases, and 5 bases had no gene match. Germline lookup yields CDR1 MDHEN and CDR2 SYDVKM. CDR3 length: 14 residues. For the CDR3, the DNA is TGTGCCAGCTTCCCGGGAGGTAACACCGGGGAGCTGTTTTTT. It yields the protein CASFPGGNTGELFF.

The rearrangement joins TRBV30 to TRBJ1-6, with D perhaps matching TRBD1 (6 bases). The CDR3 runs to 14 residues. V gave up 3 bases and J gave up 9 bases, with 15 bases separating them. Germline V gene sequence: CDR1 GTSNPN, CDR2 SVGIG (reference sequence). The CDR3 reads CAWRGGPGGSPLHF. DNA for the CDR3: TGTGCCTGGAGGGGGGGGCCCGGTGGTTCACCCCTCCACTTT.

The gene calls are TRBV7-9 and TRBJ2-7, with 8 bases lining up with TRBD1. Unmatched junction bases numbered 5, after V lost 1 base and J lost 3 bases. This CDR3 is 15 amino acids long. CDR1 is SEHNR, CDR2 FQNEAQ, per germline (reference sequence). The CDR3 is CASSLGDRTLYEQYF. The CDR3 nucleotides are TGTGCCAGCAGCTTAGGGGACAGGACCCTCTACGAGCAGTACTTC. The entire variable domain, with the rest obtained from reference TRBV7-9 and TRBJ2-7, is as follows: DTGVSQNPRHKITKRGQNVTFRCDPISEHNRLYWYRQTLGQGPEFLTYFQNEAQLEKSRLLSDRFSAERPKGSFSTLEIQRTEQGDSAMYLCASSLGDRTLYEQYFGPGTRLTVT.

CDR3 loop: CATSDPTGAADTQYF. Here the CDR3 DNA reads TGTGCCACCAGTGATCCGACAGGAGCGGCAGATACGCAGTATTTT. V and J are TRBV24-1 and TRBJ2-3, with D tentatively TRBD1 (6 bases). The CDR3 is 15 amino acids. The germline V gene has CDR1 KGHDR and CDR2 SFDVKD. The V and J ends lost 3 bases and 4 bases respectively, with 13 bases between them.

The chain combines TRBV10-1 with TRBJ2-7, with a tentative D call TRBD2 (5 bases). V was cut by 8 bases and J by 3 bases, with 14 bases left in between. CDR3 length: 13 amino acids. Germline CDR1 is WNHNN and CDR2 is SYGVQD (reference sequence). The DNA of the CDR3 is TGCGCCAGCTCCGGGGATAACCACTACGAGCAGTACTTC. The encoded protein is CASSGDNHYEQYF.

The chain carries TRBV11-2 and TRBJ1-2; D remains ambiguous. The CDR3 extends over 17 amino acids. Trimming shortened V by 3 bases and J by 1 base, and 18 bases separated the two germline ends. Germline CDR1 reads SGHAT; CDR2 reads FQNNGV. The CDR3 region is CASSFLPGRVDNYGYTF. DNA of the CDR3: TGTGCCAGCAGCTTCCTCCCCGGCCGGGTGGATAACTATGGCTACACCTTC.

The sample holds a few counts of this clone. The chain recombines TRBV27 with TRBJ2-7, with 7 nucleotides matching TRBD1. CDR3 length equals 16 residues. Germline CDR1 and CDR2: MNHEY and SMNVEV (reference sequence). With V trimmed by 7 bases and J by 5 bases, 17 bases remained unmatched. CDR3 residues: CASNTISQGGRDEQYF. The DNA for the CDR3 is TGTGCCAGCAATACAATCAGCCAAGGGGGCAGGGACGAGCAGTACTTC.

Only a few counts were recorded for this clone. CDR3 residues: CASIRDRGQEQYV. The CDR3 coding sequence is TGTGCCAGCATTCGGGACAGGGGGCAAGAGCAGTACGTC. The chain recombines TRBV2 with TRBJ2-7; 12 bases line up with TRBD1. V lost 7 bases to trimming and J lost 7 bases; unmatched junction nucleotides: 5. Germline V CDR1 and CDR2: SNHLY, FYNNEI. The CDR3 totals 13 residues.

The V call is TRBV7-9, the J call TRBJ1-1, with D perhaps TRBD1 (5 bases). The CDR3 totals 14 residues. The germline V gene encodes CDR1 SEHNR and CDR2 FQNEAQ (reference sequence). Deletions cut 5 bases from V and 1 base from J, with 11 bases between. The CDR3 here is CASSGDRPNTEAFF. CDR3 coding DNA: TGTGCCAGCAGCGGCGACAGACCGAACACTGAAGCTTTCTTT.